What follows are 25 T cell receptor beta chains derived from one specimen sequenced in a study of CDR3 diversity in severe acne. Each CDR3 protein is one row after TCRdb ran MiXCR on the PCR reads. The table has roughly 100,000 distinct CDR3 sequences, roughly 51% seen once. Sequenced input: blood. The receptors stem from a male donor with acne.

This clonotype has just a few counts. The rearrangement uses TRBV12-3 or TRBV12-4 and TRBJ1-2; the match to TRBD1 covers 7 bases. V trimming: 6 bases; J trimming: 4 bases; junction bases outside the gene matches: 11. CDR3 length: 15 amino acids. CDR3 DNA: TGTGCCAGCAGCCCGCCCGGGACAGCTATCTATGGCTACACCTTC. Amino acids: CASSPPGTAIYGYTF.

The DNA of the CDR3 is TGCGCCAGCAGCTCCCGACAGGGGAATCAGCCCCAGCATTTT. Its protein is CASSSRQGNQPQHF. The rearrangement uses TRBV4-1 and TRBJ1-5; 8 bases align to TRBD1. V dropped 5 bases and J dropped 4; count of bases not matched to a gene: 4. Germline CDR1 is MGHRA and CDR2 is YSYEKL. This CDR3 region has 14 residues.

This clonotype was counted between two and nine times. CDR3 coding DNA: TGCAGCGTGGAAATAACGGGACTAGCGGGGTACGAGCAGTACTTC. This codes for CSVEITGLAGYEQYF. The chain couples TRBV29-1 to TRBJ2-7, with 13 bases identical to TRBD2. Trimming at V came to 6 bases and at J to 4 bases, leaving 9 bases not matched to a gene. The V gene's germline CDR1 is SQVTM and CDR2 ANQGSEA. The CDR3 consists of 15 residues.

This clonotype was found many times. The rearrangement uses TRBV9 and TRBJ1-6; D is unclear. From germline, CDR1 is SGDLS and CDR2 YYNGEE. V was shortened by 0 bases and J by 0 bases, with 4 bases between the two germline ends. The CDR3 sequence is 15 residues long. The CDR3, as DNA: TGTGCCAGCAGCGTAGATCCCTCCTATAATTCACCCCTCCACTTT. This sequence encodes CASSVDPSYNSPLHF. Using reference TRBV9 and TRBJ1-6 for the parts outside the CDR3, the full variable domain is DSGVTQTPKHLITATGQRVTLRCSPRSGDLSVYWYQQSLDQGLQFLIQYYNGEERAKGNILERFSAQQFPDLHSELNLSSLELGDSALYFCASSVDPSYNSPLHFGNGTRLTVT.

This clonotype appeared many times. This chain links TRBV29-1 with TRBJ1-4, with a weak D call TRBD1 (5 bases). This CDR3 is 14 amino acids long. CDR1 SQVTM and CDR2 ANQGSEA come from the germline V gene. Trimming removed 4 bases from V and 2 bases from J, with 11 bases in between. DNA for the CDR3: TGCAGCGTTGGTGGGGGAAGGACTAATGAAAAACTGTTTTTT. Protein product: CSVGGGRTNEKLFF.

This clonotype was seen repeatedly, ten times or more. The genes are TRBV4-2 and TRBJ2-1; TRBD2 might be the D (6 bases). V lost 0 bases and J lost 8, with 8 bases in between. Germline V CDR1 and CDR2: LGHNA, YNFKEQ. This CDR3 spans 13 amino acids. Written as DNA, the CDR3 is TGTGCCAGCAGCCAAGATCCGGGGGATGAGCAGTTCTTC. Protein: CASSQDPGDEQFF.

About this clonotype: The final CDR3 position lacks the conserved phenylalanine or tryptophan, pointing to a likely read error. This chain uses TRBV19 with TRBJ2-2, with a tentative D call TRBD1 (5 bases). Trimming took off 2 bases at V and 5 bases at J, with 6 bases between the two ends. The CDR3 has 13 amino acids. Germline V CDR1 and CDR2: LNHDA, SQIVND (reference sequence). The CDR3 region has the DNA TGTGCCAGTAGTATACAGGGAACCGGGGAGCTGTTTCTT. Its protein product is CASSIQGTGELFL.

In its sample, this clonotype was seen a few times. Because the CDR3 is missing its conserved closing phenylalanine or tryptophan, this is likely a read error. It is unclear where the CDR3 begins or ends on the DNA, so no DNA is shown, and the CDR3 is as TCRdb lists it. V is TRBV6-6 and J is TRBJ2-3; the tabulated D call, TRBD2, remains unverified against the DNA. The CDR3 adds up to 8 amino acids, both ends counted. Per the germline V gene, CDR1 is MNHNY and CDR2 is SVGAGI (reference sequence). CDR3 protein: CASRTLST.

V gene TRBV19 combines with J gene TRBJ1-2; D unclear. The germline V and J ends were trimmed by 7 bases and 5 bases, with 11 bases remaining between them. This CDR3 contains 12 residues. The V gene's germline CDR1 is LNHDA and CDR2 SQIVND (reference sequence). The CDR3 protein is CASMTRDYGYTF. The CDR3 DNA is TGTGCCAGTATGACCCGGGATTATGGCTACACCTTC.

As concerns this clonotype: One end of the junction fails to match germline, which may point to a read error. The gene calls are TRBV9 and TRBJ2-1; 10 positions agree with TRBD2. Germline lookup yields CDR1 SGDLS and CDR2 YYNGEE. This CDR3 contains 12 residues. The CDR3 region is CASSAHGLAEVF. CDR3 DNA sequence: TGTGCCAGCAGCGCGCACGGACTAGCGGAGGTCTTC.

This clonotype was recorded once. The rearrangement links TRBV20-1 to TRBJ1-2; TRBD1 might be the D (6 bases). The CDR3 sequence is 14 residues long. Germline V gene lookup returns CDR1 DFQATT and CDR2 SNEGSKA (reference sequence). Trimming shortened V by 5 bases and J by 2 bases, and 15 bases separated the two germline ends. The CDR3 bases are TGCAGTGCTCCCCCCAGGGGTCCCAACTATGGCTACACCTTC. It translates to CSAPPRGPNYGYTF.

To note about this clonotype: This could be a read error, since a much larger clone is one nucleotide away. J is TRBJ2-3 and V is TRBV6-5, with D tentatively TRBD1 (5 bases). This CDR3 is 16 amino acids long. From germline, CDR1 is MNHEY and CDR2 SVGAGI. The CDR3 bases are TGTGCCAGCAGTTCAGACGGGCCAGTCAGCACAGGTACGCAGTATTTT. Residues: CASSSDGPVSTGTQYF.

This clonotype was seen repeatedly, ten times or more. The rearrangement uses TRBV5-1 and TRBJ2-2, with unresolved D. The CDR3 totals 15 residues. Trimming removed 0 bases from V and 7 bases from J, with 13 bases in between. The V gene's germline CDR1 is SGHRS and CDR2 YFSETQ. The CDR3 nucleotides are TGCGCCAGCAGCTTGGATAATCAGGTCATCGGGGAGCTGTTTTTT. Encoded protein: CASSLDNQVIGELFF.

This clonotype was detected once. The chain joins TRBV7-3 to TRBJ1-1, with D perhaps matching TRBD1 (6 bases). The CDR3 is 13 amino acids. The ends were cut back, 5 bases at V and 7 bases at J, with 14 bases in the middle. Germline V gene data show CDR1 as SGHTA and CDR2 as FQGTGA. Here the CDR3 reads CASSHEGGLEAFF. DNA for the CDR3: TGTGCCAGCAGCCACGAAGGGGGGCTTGAAGCTTTCTTT.

This chain uses TRBV9 with TRBJ1-4; a weak D match, TRBD1 (6 bases). CDR1 and CDR2 (germline): SGDLS, YYNGEE. The ends were cut back, 5 bases at V and 0 bases at J, with 14 bases in the middle. CDR3 length: 16 amino acids. CDR3 sequence: CASSATGTSTNEKLFF. DNA of the CDR3: TGTGCCAGCAGTGCGACAGGTACTTCAACTAATGAAAAACTGTTTTTT.

This clonotype was seen repeatedly, ten times or more. J is TRBJ2-3 and V is TRBV7-3; 9 nucleotides agree with TRBD2. CDR1 is SGHTA and CDR2 is FQGTGA in the germline V gene. The ends lost 4 bases at V and 6 bases at J; junction bases unmatched: 11. The CDR3 is 16 residues long. CDR3 region: CASSSGGLAGSDTQYF. CDR3 DNA: TGTGCCAGCAGCTCGGGTGGCCTAGCGGGATCTGATACGCAGTATTTT.

This clonotype was detected a few times. The gene calls are TRBV29-1 and TRBJ2-6; the D is unclear. CDR1 SQVTM and CDR2 ANQGSEA come from the germline V gene. The CDR3 length is 17 residues. The V and J ends lost 0 bases and 0 bases respectively, with 12 bases between them. CDR3 nucleotide sequence: TGCAGCGTTGAAGAAGTCGATGCGCCCTCTGGGGCCAACGTCCTGACTTTC. Translated: CSVEEVDAPSGANVLTF.

V and J are TRBV24-1 and TRBJ2-2; 11 positions match TRBD2. CDR3 length: 17 residues. V was clipped by 0 bases and J by 5 bases; unmatched bases: 4. The germline V gene has CDR1 KGHDR and CDR2 SFDVKD. The CDR3 DNA is TGTGCCACCAGTGATTTGGGGACTAGCGGACGAACCGGGGAGCTGTTTTTT. It yields the protein CATSDLGTSGRTGELFF.

By frequency in the sample, this clonotype is medium-sized (0.01 to 0.1%). The V and J genes are TRBV10-3 and TRBJ2-2, with D hard to call. V lost 3 bases to trimming and J lost 3 bases, with 8 bases between them. The CDR3 is 14 amino acids. Per germline, CDR1 ENHRY and CDR2 SYGVKD. The CDR3 sequence: CAISEGTDTGELFF. As DNA, the CDR3 is TGTGCCATCAGTGAAGGCACAGACACCGGGGAGCTGTTTTTT.

The rearrangement uses TRBV4-1 and TRBJ2-1, with TRBD1 matching over 10 bases. After removal of 3 bases from V and 9 bases from J, the junction contained 11 bases not matched to a gene. The CDR3 spans 16 residues. Germline V gene lookup returns CDR1 MGHRA and CDR2 YSYEKL. The CDR3 sequence is CASSQEPGQGSGEQFF. In DNA form, the CDR3 reads TGCGCCAGCAGCCAGGAACCGGGACAGGGGTCTGGTGAGCAGTTCTTC.

This clonotype was seen once. One end of the junction fails to match germline, which may point to a read error. The chain recombines TRBV5-1 with TRBJ2-7, with TRBD2 identical over 7 bases. The CDR3 runs to 15 residues. Looked up from germline, CDR1 is SGHRS and CDR2 is YFSETQ. CDR3 nucleotides: TGTGCCAGCAGCCCTCGACGGGGGGTACGAGGTGGGGAGTACTTC. Protein product: CASSPRRGVRGGEYF.

The V gene is TRBV7-9, the J gene TRBJ1-2; D gene uncertain. V lost 5 bases to trimming and J lost 1 base, with 11 bases between them. CDR3 length: 14 residues. Germline assignment: CDR1 SEHNR and CDR2 FQNEAQ (reference sequence). The CDR3 loop reads CASSPIQFNYGYTF. CDR3 nucleotide sequence: TGTGCCAGCAGCCCCATACAGTTTAACTATGGCTACACCTTC.

The CDR3 nucleotides read TGTGCCAGCAGACAATTAAGGGTGACTAGCGGGGTGGGTGAGCAGTTCTTC. It translates to CASRQLRVTSGVGEQFF. The chain joins TRBV27 to TRBJ2-1; 11 positions match TRBD2. Germline trimming cut 6 bases from V and 9 bases from J; bases unmatched to any gene: 16. CDR3 length: 17 residues. Looked up from germline, CDR1 is MNHEY and CDR2 is SMNVEV (reference sequence).

The chain combines TRBV14 with TRBJ1-1, with D unclear. Trimming pared 5 bases from V and 0 bases from J, leaving 7 bases between. The CDR3 totals 13 residues. Germline V gene data show CDR1 as SGHDN and CDR2 as FVKESK. For the CDR3, the DNA is TGTGCCAGCAGCGCGGCCTTGAACACTGAAGCTTTCTTT. Translating gives CASSAALNTEAFF.

This clonotype was picked up many times. V and J are TRBV19 and TRBJ2-1; TRBD1 aligns across 7 bases. After removal of 6 bases from V and 8 bases from J, the junction contained 10 bases not matched to a gene. Per the germline V gene, CDR1 is LNHDA and CDR2 is SQIVND (reference sequence). CDR3 length: 14 amino acids. This CDR3 reads CASRPGQPRDEQFF. The CDR3 nucleotides are TGTGCCAGTAGACCGGGACAGCCTCGCGATGAGCAGTTCTTC.